Presented here are 4 T cell receptor beta chains from one specimen sequenced in a study of CD8+ T cells in alopecia areata. Isolated RNA was reverse transcribed into cDNA used as the sequencing template. The table came from immunoSEQ multiplex PCR; TCRdb's copy has only in-frame clones and leaves some out. The sample shows over 10,000 clones, 60% to 65% of them seen only once. Punch biopsies of lesional scalp, plus peripheral blood, were taken from alopecia areata patients. Sequenced: skin. These receptors originate from a human donor with alopecia areata.

Only one count was recorded for this clone. The chain has TRBV4-2 and TRBJ2-5; 8 bases map to TRBD1. Per germline, CDR1 LGHNA and CDR2 YNFKEQ. V was pared by 3 bases and J by 4 bases, with 7 bases of the junction left unmatched. This CDR3 has 15 residues. This CDR3 is CASSQYSGTGETQYF. The CDR3 DNA follows: TGTGCCAGCAGCCAGTACTCCGGGACAGGAGAGACCCAGTACTTC.

The count of this clone is one. The rearrangement links TRBV5-1 to TRBJ2-3; D gene uncertain. Germline loops: CDR1 SGHRS, CDR2 YFSETQ. CDR3 length: 14 amino acids. The V and J ends lost 0 bases and 2 bases respectively, with 7 bases between them. The CDR3, as DNA: TGCGCCAGCAGCTTGGGCCGTGCCACAGATACGCAGTATTTT. Translated: CASSLGRATDTQYF.

This clone was picked up a small number of times. This sequence joins TRBV5-8 and TRBJ1-2, with D unclear. Per germline, CDR1 SGHTS and CDR2 YDEGEE. The CDR3 covers 11 residues. Trimming left V 3 bases short and J 8 bases short, with 8 bases between. The CDR3, as DNA: TGTGCCAGCAGCTCGGGGATCGGCTACACCTTC. This encodes CASSSGIGYTF.

The chain employs TRBV5-6 and TRBJ2-1, with TRBD2 matching 7 bases. The germline CDR1 and CDR2 sequences are SGHDT and YYEEEE. CDR3 length: 15 residues. The junction had 5 bases not matched to a gene; V was cut back by 0 bases and J by 5 bases. CDR3 protein: CASSLGLAGNNEQFF. The CDR3 region has the DNA TGTGCCAGCAGCTTGGGACTAGCAGGTAACAATGAGCAGTTCTTC.